This T cell receptor (beta chain) was obtained from a study of CD8+ T cells in alopecia areata. The wider study: People stayed on tofacitinib for 6 to 18 months, then stopped the drug for 6 months.

V was pared by 3 bases and J by 5 bases, with 9 bases of the junction left unmatched. Germline loops: CDR1 GTSNPN, CDR2 SVGIG (reference sequence). The CDR3 spans 14 residues. Comment on this clone: Its antigen is undetermined.

Extracted RNA was reverse transcribed, and the resulting cDNA served as sequencing template. Libraries were prepared by immunoSEQ multiplex PCR; TCRdb keeps only in-frame clonotypes and omits some of them. The table lists some 190,000 clones, roughly three fifths of them singletons. Findings and caveats of the study: Treatment with tofacitinib significantly lowered scalp clonality and reduced expanded CD8+ clones among the top 100. Many expanded lesional clones persisted in scalp and blood during tofacitinib treatment.

The treatment: oral pan-JAK inhibitor, 5-10 mg twice daily. Researchers picked out CD4+ and CD8+ T cells from PBMCs by sorting. The rearrangement links TRBV30 to TRBJ2-7; 8 nucleotides line up with TRBD1. The TCR comes from a human donor with alopecia areata. The sequencing used CD4+ T cells sorted from blood, collected at roughly week 49, from a patient treated with tofacitinib. This CDR3 is CAWSSGQVLDEQYF. The CDR3 coding sequence is TGTGCCTGGAGCTCGGGACAGGTGCTGGACGAGCAGTACTTC.